Below are 5 T cell receptor beta chains sequenced from a single sample in a study of T cells in narcolepsy (dated by TCRdb to 2016 to 2019). The library was generated by the immunoSEQ multiplex PCR assay. The table comes from immuneACCESS by way of TCRdb, which keeps in-frame sequences with V and J called. Part of the clones is missing from these tables; in studies checked, under half for an unresolved V gene and the rest for unknown reasons. The sample contains more than 25,000 clones, 60% to 85% of them found a single time. The ten largest clonotypes hold 6% to 7% of the sample. The sample consisted of memory (CD45RA-) CD4+ T cells from blood. What the cell subset or site label conveys for this sample: memory T cells sorted ex vivo from peripheral blood. The receptors were sampled from a human donor in good health.

This clone is labeled as large (0.1 to 1%). The gene calls are TRBV5-4 and TRBJ2-7, with D maybe TRBD1 (5 bases). There are 13 residues in the CDR3. The ends were cut back, 4 bases at V and 2 bases at J, with 10 bases in the middle. Germline loops: CDR1 SGHNT, CDR2 YYREEE (reference sequence). The CDR3 DNA reads TGTGCCAGCAGCCGACAGAGTACCTACGAGCAGTACTTC. This sequence encodes CASSRQSTYEQYF. The full variable domain, rest sourced from reference TRBV5-4 and TRBJ2-7, is ETGVTQSPTHLIKTRGQQVTLRCSSQSGHNTVSWYQQALGQGPQFIFQYYREEENGRGNFPPRFSGLQFPNYSSELNVNALELDDSALYLCASSRQSTYEQYFGPGTRLTVT.

The J gene is TRBJ1-3, the V gene TRBV28; D is unresolved. This CDR3 region has 17 residues. Germline CDR1 MDHEN, CDR2 SYDVKM. Trimming took off 3 bases at V and 0 bases at J, with 15 bases between the two ends. The CDR3 reads CASSFPSGRSSGNTIYF. DNA for the CDR3: TGTGCCAGCAGTTTCCCAAGCGGACGGAGCTCTGGAAACACCATATATTTT.

V usage is TRBV28 and J usage is TRBJ1-5; tentatively, D is TRBD1 (5 bases). The CDR3 loop spans 16 amino acids. With 2 bases removed from V and 1 base from J, the gap between germline ends came to 12 bases. The germline V gene has CDR1 MDHEN and CDR2 SYDVKM. Here the CDR3 DNA reads TGTGCCAGCAGTTTAGGGGGTAGGCGCAGCAATCAGCCCCAGCATTTT. Its translation: CASSLGGRRSNQPQHF. The full variable domain, with the rest looked up from reference TRBV28 and TRBJ1-5, is DVKVTQSSRYLVKRTGEKVFLECVQDMDHENMFWYRQDPGLGLRLIYFSYDVKMKEKGDIPEGYSVSREKKERFSLILESASTNQTSMYLCASSLGGRRSNQPQHFGDGTRLSIL.

The chain couples TRBV5-1 to TRBJ2-7, with D possibly matching TRBD1 (6 bases). The germline V and J ends were trimmed by 1 base and 3 bases, with 8 bases remaining between them. Germline V gene sequence: CDR1 SGHRS, CDR2 YFSETQ. CDR3 length equals 13 residues. The CDR3 sequence: CASSLNRDYEQYF. DNA of the CDR3: TGCGCCAGCAGCTTGAACAGGGACTACGAGCAGTACTTC.

As DNA, the CDR3 is TGTGCCAGCAGCCAAGCGGCGGGGGCCTCCGACTACAATGAGCAGTTCTTC. It translates to CASSQAAGASDYNEQFF. The chain is built from TRBV4-2 and TRBJ2-1, with D perhaps TRBD2 (7 bases). Germline V gives CDR1 LGHNA, CDR2 YNFKEQ. V was shortened by 1 base and J by 3 bases, with 16 bases between the two germline ends. This CDR3 comprises 17 residues.